The entry that follows covers one T cell receptor (beta chain) sequence. Its specificity is unknown. With V trimmed by 5 bases and J by 5 bases, 6 bases remained unmatched. The germline CDR1 and CDR2 sequences are DFQATT and SNEGSKA (reference sequence). There are 14 residues in the CDR3. These data are taken from a study of identical twins. Study-level results: Cross-sectional statistical analysis was relied on for the conclusions, without the same donors being followed. Out-of-frame alpha sequences that twins shared showed excess low generation probability.

TCRdb processed the 5' RACE reads anew with MiXCR; each CDR3 protein has one entry. The table lists about 1.7 million distinct CDR3 sequences, under 35% of them singletons. The chain is built from TRBV20-1 and TRBJ2-7; 13 nucleotides agree with TRBD2. The sequence came from a newborn girl in good health. Sequenced: cord blood. This CDR3 is CSALGLAGDNEQYF. The CDR3 DNA sequence: TGCAGTGCTCTTGGACTAGCGGGAGACAACGAGCAGTACTTC.